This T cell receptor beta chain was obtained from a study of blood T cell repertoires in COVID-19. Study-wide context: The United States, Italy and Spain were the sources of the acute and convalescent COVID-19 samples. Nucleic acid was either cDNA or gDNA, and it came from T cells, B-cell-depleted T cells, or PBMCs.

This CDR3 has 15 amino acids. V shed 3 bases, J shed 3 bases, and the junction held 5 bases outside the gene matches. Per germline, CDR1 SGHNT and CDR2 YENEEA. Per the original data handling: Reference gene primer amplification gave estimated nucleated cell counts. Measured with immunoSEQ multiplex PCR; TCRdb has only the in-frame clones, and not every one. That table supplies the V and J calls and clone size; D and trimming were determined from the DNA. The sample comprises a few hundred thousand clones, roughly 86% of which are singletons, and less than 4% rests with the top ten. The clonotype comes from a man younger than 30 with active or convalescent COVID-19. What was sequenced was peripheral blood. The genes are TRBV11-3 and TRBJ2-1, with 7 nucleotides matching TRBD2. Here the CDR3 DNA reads TGTGCCAGCAGCTTGGGGGGGTTCATCTACAATGAGCAGTTCTTC. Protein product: CASSLGGFIYNEQFF.